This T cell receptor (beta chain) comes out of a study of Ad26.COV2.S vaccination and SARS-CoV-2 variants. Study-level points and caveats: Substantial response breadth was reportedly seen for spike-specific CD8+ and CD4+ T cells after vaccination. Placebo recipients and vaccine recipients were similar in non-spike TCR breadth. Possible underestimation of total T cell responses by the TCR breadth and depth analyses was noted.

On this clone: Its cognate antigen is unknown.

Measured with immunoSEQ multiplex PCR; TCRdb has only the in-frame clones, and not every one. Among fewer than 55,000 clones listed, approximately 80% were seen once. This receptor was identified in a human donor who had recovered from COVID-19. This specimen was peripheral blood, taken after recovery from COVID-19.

The CDR3 reads CASSGPGQGIDTQYF. CDR3 nucleotides: TGTGCCAGTAGTGGACCGGGACAGGGCATAGATACGCAGTATTTT. The rearrangement links TRBV19 to TRBJ2-3; 9 bases are shared with TRBD1. The V gene's germline CDR1 is LNHDA and CDR2 SQIVND (reference sequence). The CDR3 covers 15 residues. V trimming: 5 bases; J trimming: 5 bases; junction bases outside the gene matches: 8.